This T cell receptor beta chain was captured by sequencing in a study of CD8 T cells in Susac syndrome (dated by TCRdb to between 2017 and 2020). For the study in its entirety: Whether CD8+ T cell activation and differentiation in Susac syndrome was antigen driven was tested using repertoire sequencing. The study compared CD8+ T cell repertoire clonality among 12 healthy donors, about 14 Susac syndrome patients and about 16 multiple sclerosis patients.

About this clonotype itself: Which antigen it targets is not known. Base quality data are lacking; no much larger clone is found one base away.

Points the paper makes about the study in general: The TCR sequencing and HLA analysis was acknowledged to have included a relatively small number of individuals.

RNA was extracted using the RNeasy kit, and about 0.5 to 1 ug of the RNA was reverse transcribed with random hexamers. The immunoSEQ multiplex PCR assay, covering 54 Vbeta and 13 Jbeta segments, was used to amplify TCR beta CDR3 regions. Bias from PCR amplification was corrected by using a synthetic template baseline for primer optimization and for computational correction. The authors' analysis ran thus. Reads were annotated to V, D and J genes according to IMGT and were analyzed with immunoSEQ Analyzer, with only productive sequences retained. To calculate clonality, Shannon entropy was normalized by log2 of the number of productive unique sequences and then subtracted from one. For each patient and control, public and private clones were evaluated among the 100 most prevalent clones. Clones were defined as Susac-specific when absent from the healthy and MS cohorts, from over a thousand published viral clones and from other ImmuneACCESS disease sequences. TCRdb reran the public reads through fastp at Q25 and MiXCR, keeping productive beta chains. Records with the same CDR3 protein are collapsed into one entry carrying the most frequent genes and DNA. The authors' filters were not applied to this entry. Present in this sample are 400,000 or so distinct CDR3 sequences, around 85% of which were seen just once. 0.09% to 0.15% of the sample comes from the top ten.

V has 7 bases trimmed and J has 6 bases trimmed; junction bases matching no gene number 12. The germline V gene provides CDR1 MDHEN and CDR2 SYDVKM. Spanning cysteine to phenylalanine, the CDR3 consists of 15 amino acids. Only the CDR3 DNA stays, 45 bases, in frame from base 1. Peripheral blood CD8+ and CD4+ T cells from healthy donors, Susac syndrome patients and multiple sclerosis patients were profiled using high-throughput TCR beta sequencing. Multiple sclerosis controls were treatment-naive patients with stable or active relapsing-remitting disease fulfilling revised McDonald criteria. Bulk CD8+ and CD4+ T cells were purified magnetically by negative isolation, whereas CD8+ TEMRA cells were enriched by FACS. Blood was drawn into EDTA tubes, processed within 24 hours, and PBMCs were isolated by density gradient centrifugation. PBMCs intended for TCR sequencing were cryopreserved in liquid nitrogen and were subsequently thawed in a 37 degrees C water bath. The sorted or isolated CD4+, CD8+ and CD8+ TEMRA cells reached a purity of at least 90%.

The chain employs TRBV28 and TRBJ2-1, with 7 bases in between that match TRBD1. This clonotype was sampled from a human donor with multiple sclerosis. The sequencing sample was made of CD8+ T cells from PBMCs. The CDR3 is CASTHRDRSLNEQFF. The nucleotides are TGTGCCAGCACGCACCGGGACAGATCCCTCAATGAGCAGTTCTTC. This CDR3, with the reference TRBV28 and TRBJ2-1 proteins standing in past its ends, gives the full variable domain DVKVTQSSRYLVKRTGEKVFLECVQDMDHENMFWYRQDPGLGLRLIYFSYDVKMKEKGDIPEGYSVSREKKERFSLILESASTNQTSMYLCASTHRDRSLNEQFFGPGTRLTVL.